The next 5 T cell receptor beta chains were all read from a single sample in a study of CD8+CD57+ T cells in acquired aplastic anemia. Profiling of TCR beta VDJ combinations and CDR3 sequences used genomic DNA as template. TCRdb recomputed calls from the reads with MiXCR, one row per CDR3 protein. The table has around 430,000 distinct CDR3 sequences, about a third seen once. Patients selected for sequencing had displayed CD8+CD57+ cell expansion by flow cytometry. The sequenced sample consisted of sorted CD4+, CD8+, or CD8+CD57+ T cells (not recorded which) from PBMCs. All receptors derive from a human donor with aplastic anemia.

V usage is TRBV20-1 and J usage is TRBJ2-1; the match to TRBD2 covers 15 bases. CDR3 length equals 16 residues. Germline loops: CDR1 DFQATT, CDR2 SNEGSKA (reference sequence). Trimming removed 3 bases from V and 9 bases from J; junction bases left unmatched: 9. The CDR3 bases are TGCAGTGCTAGGCCCCGGACTAGCGGGGGGGCTAGTGAGCAGTTCTTC. Protein product: CSARPRTSGGASEQFF.

This clonotype occurred many times. The chain joins TRBV7-8 to TRBJ1-6; D possibly corresponds to TRBD1 (5 bases). V was cut by 5 bases and J by 13 bases, with 9 bases left in between. This CDR3 region has 11 residues. Germline V gives CDR1 SGHVS, CDR2 FQNEAQ. Written as DNA, the CDR3 is TGTGCCAGCAGCCAGGGTTTCCCCCTCCACTTT. This gives the protein CASSQGFPLHF.

This clonotype was picked up many times. The gene calls are TRBV20-1 and TRBJ1-5, with D perhaps matching TRBD1 (6 bases). CDR1 is DFQATT, CDR2 SNEGSKA, per germline (reference sequence). The length of the CDR3 is 12 residues. The V and J ends lost 4 bases and 7 bases respectively, with 11 bases between them. The CDR3 loop reads CSANREGQPQHF. The CDR3 DNA is TGCAGTGCTAACAGGGAGGGACAGCCCCAGCATTTT.

CDR3 DNA: TGTGCCAGCAGCACAAACTTCCGGGACCCGAGCTCTGGGGCCAACGTCCTGACTTTC. Translated: CASSTNFRDPSSGANVLTF. The rearrangement links TRBV11-1 to TRBJ2-6; D assignment may be TRBD1 or TRBD2 (5 bases each). The V end lost 5 bases, the J end lost 0 bases, and 20 bases lay between the germline ends. The CDR3 length is 19 residues. Germline loops: CDR1 SGHAT, CDR2 FQDESV (reference sequence).

About this clonotype: A single base separates this from a much larger clone, so it may be a read error. The chain carries TRBV5-1 and TRBJ2-7, with 8 bases identical to TRBD1. This CDR3 is 14 amino acids long. After removal of 0 bases from V and 3 bases from J, the junction contained 2 bases not matched to a gene. Germline values: CDR1 SGHRS, CDR2 YFSETQ. CDR3 in amino acids: CASSLVGQDYEQYF. DNA of the CDR3: TGCGCCAGCAGCTTGGTGGGACAGGACTACGAGCAGTACTTC.